The 12 T cell receptor beta chains below all came from one sample that was sequenced in a study of shared clonotypes between healthy human individuals (dated by TCRdb to about 2020). Preparation of the library involved the immunoSEQ multiplex PCR assay. Entries here come from immuneACCESS through TCRdb and include only in-frame sequences with V and J called. Some clones fail to appear in such tables; in the studies checked, an unresolved V gene covers under half of the shortfall, and the cause of the remainder is unknown. Recorded for this sample are just over 2,000,000 clones; over 85% of them occurred a single time. The ten largest clones capture roughly 1.1% of the sample. CD8 naive samples were obtained by positive selection for CCR7 among CD45RO-negative cells, yielding a CD45RA+CCR7+ population from which TemRA cells were excluded. The sample comprised naive CD8+ T cells sorted from blood. Explained via the paper, the cell subset or site label denotes: CD45RA+CCR7+. All receptors come from a man between 18 and 35 years old in good health.

This clone has just one count. Other DNA sequences within the sample encode an identical CDR3. The chain uses TRBV7-9 and TRBJ2-7, with D uncertain. There are 13 residues in the CDR3. Germline CDR1 is SEHNR and CDR2 is FQNEAQ (reference sequence). V was trimmed by 1 base and J by 5 bases, leaving 9 bases between them. CDR3 sequence: CASSLGGGDEQYF. DNA of the CDR3: TGTGCCAGCAGCTTAGGCGGTGGGGACGAGCAGTACTTC.

In nucleotides, the CDR3 is TGCAGCGTTAGTGGGGATGGGAGTAACGAGCAGTACTTC. It is translated as CSVSGDGSNEQYF. This chain links TRBV29-1 with TRBJ2-7; TRBD2 might be the D (5 bases). The length of the CDR3 is 13 residues. V lost 5 bases to trimming and J lost 5 bases, with 16 bases between them. The V gene's germline CDR1 is SQVTM and CDR2 ANQGSEA.

V usage is TRBV5-1 and J usage is TRBJ1-1; 9 bases are a match to TRBD1. The germline V gene has CDR1 SGHRS and CDR2 YFSETQ. The V and J ends lost 4 bases and 3 bases, in that order; junction bases with no gene match: 4. The CDR3 loop spans 14 amino acids. CDR3 nucleotides: TGCGCCAGCAGCCCCTGGACAGGGGACACTGAAGCTTTCTTT. This translates into CASSPWTGDTEAFF.

This sequence joins TRBV10-3 and TRBJ1-1, with D perhaps TRBD1 (6 bases). Per germline, CDR1 ENHRY and CDR2 SYGVKD. The V end lost 0 bases, the J end lost 0 bases, and 11 bases lay between the germline ends. The CDR3 sequence is 16 residues long. The chain's CDR3 is CAISESPRGVNTEAFF. CDR3 coding DNA: TGTGCCATCAGTGAGTCTCCGAGGGGGGTGAACACTGAAGCTTTCTTT.

The genes are TRBV19 and TRBJ2-1, with D unclear. The germline V gene encodes CDR1 LNHDA and CDR2 SQIVND (reference sequence). With 0 bases removed from V and 0 bases from J, the gap between germline ends came to 3 bases. The CDR3 runs to 14 residues. The CDR3 region has the DNA TGTGCCAGTAGTATAGAGAGCTCCTACAATGAGCAGTTCTTC. Its translation is CASSIESSYNEQFF.

The chain joins TRBV29-1 to TRBJ2-3; a weak D match, TRBD2 (6 bases). V was pared by 5 bases and J by 0 bases, with 9 bases between. The CDR3 is 13 amino acids. CDR1 and CDR2 (germline): SQVTM, ANQGSEA. CDR3 sequence: CSVSGPSTDTQYF. Here the CDR3 DNA reads TGCAGCGTTAGCGGGCCTAGCACAGATACGCAGTATTTT.

Worth noting for this clone: This CDR3 is also generated by other DNA sequences in the sample. This chain connects TRBV7-9 to TRBJ2-5, with D unclear. Trimming took off 5 bases at V and 4 bases at J, with 5 bases between the two ends. The CDR3 runs 11 residues. The germline V gene encodes CDR1 SEHNR and CDR2 FQNEAQ (reference sequence). The CDR3: CASSPRETQYF. CDR3 sequence (DNA): TGTGCCAGCAGCCCCCGAGAGACCCAGTACTTC.

The chain combines TRBV7-8 with TRBJ2-1; no clear D. Germline values: CDR1 SGHVS, CDR2 FQNEAQ. Trimming shortened V by 5 bases and J by 0 bases, and 17 bases separated the two germline ends. This CDR3 has 17 amino acids. This CDR3 is CASSPHSSLDSYNEQFF. CDR3 nucleotides: TGTGCCAGCAGCCCTCATAGCAGCCTAGACTCCTACAATGAGCAGTTCTTC.

The chain has TRBV29-1 and TRBJ2-2; D is possibly TRBD1 (6 bases). Trimming removed 4 bases at V and 5 bases at J, with 11 bases between. The germline V gene has CDR1 SQVTM and CDR2 ANQGSEA. This CDR3 region has 13 residues. The DNA for the CDR3 is TGCAGCGTTGCCATGCAGGGGACCGGGGAGCTGTTTTTT. Translated, it gives CSVAMQGTGELFF.

The chain links TRBV29-1 to TRBJ2-5; D is unresolved. The V and J ends lost 7 bases and 1 base respectively, with 16 bases between them. Germline V gene data show CDR1 as SQVTM and CDR2 as ANQGSEA. The CDR3 sequence is 14 residues long. The CDR3 DNA is TGCAGCGCTGTGGACCGTCTCTTCCAAGAGACCCAGTACTTC. Translation: CSAVDRLFQETQYF.

This chain uses TRBV9 with TRBJ2-1, with 10 bases lining up with TRBD2. The trim removed 3 bases at V and 3 bases at J, leaving 3 bases unmatched. Germline V CDR1 and CDR2: SGDLS, YYNGEE. The CDR3 consists of 15 residues. CDR3 sequence: CASSGSGRVYNEQFF. The CDR3 region has the DNA TGTGCCAGCAGCGGGAGCGGGAGGGTCTACAATGAGCAGTTCTTC. Looking up the rest from reference TRBV9 and TRBJ2-1 gives the full variable domain: DSGVTQTPKHLITATGQRVTLRCSPRSGDLSVYWYQQSLDQGLQFLIQYYNGEERAKGNILERFSAQQFPDLHSELNLSSLELGDSALYFCASSGSGRVYNEQFFGPGTRLTVL.

The rearrangement joins TRBV11-2 to TRBJ2-7, with 8 bases that match TRBD2. The J segment lost 2 bases and the V segment lost 1 base, leaving 7 bases of the junction unmatched. There are 16 residues in the CDR3. Germline V gene sequence: CDR1 SGHAT, CDR2 FQNNGV. The DNA for the CDR3 is TGTGCCAGCAGCTTAGGTCCGAGCGGGAGTACCTACGAGCAGTACTTC. Its protein is CASSLGPSGSTYEQYF.